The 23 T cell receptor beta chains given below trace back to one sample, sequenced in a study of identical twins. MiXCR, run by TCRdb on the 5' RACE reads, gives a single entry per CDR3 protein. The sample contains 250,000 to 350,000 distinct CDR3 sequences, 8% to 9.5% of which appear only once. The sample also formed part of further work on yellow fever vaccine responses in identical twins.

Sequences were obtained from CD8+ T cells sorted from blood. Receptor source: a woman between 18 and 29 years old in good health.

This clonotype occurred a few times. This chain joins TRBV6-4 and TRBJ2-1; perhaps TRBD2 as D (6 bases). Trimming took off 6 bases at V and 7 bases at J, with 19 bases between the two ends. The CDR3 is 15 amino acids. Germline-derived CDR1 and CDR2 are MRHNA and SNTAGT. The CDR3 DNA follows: TGTGCCAGCAGAGCCTTGGGCGGGGCAAAAAATGAGCAGTTCTTC. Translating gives CASRALGGAKNEQFF.

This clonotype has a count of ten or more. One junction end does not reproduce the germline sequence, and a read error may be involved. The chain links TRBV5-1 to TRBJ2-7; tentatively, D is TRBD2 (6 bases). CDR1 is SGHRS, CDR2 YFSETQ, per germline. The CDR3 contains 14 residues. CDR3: CASSLGSGAYEQYF. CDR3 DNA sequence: TGTGCCAGCAGCTTAGGTAGCGGTGCCTACGAGCAGTACTTC.

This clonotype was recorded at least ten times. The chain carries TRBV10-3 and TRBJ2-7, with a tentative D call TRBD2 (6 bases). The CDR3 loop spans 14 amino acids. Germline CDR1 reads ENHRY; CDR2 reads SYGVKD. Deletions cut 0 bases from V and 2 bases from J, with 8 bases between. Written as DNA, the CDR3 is TGTGCCATCAGTGAGTCGGGGGGTACCTACGAGCAGTACTTC. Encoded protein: CAISESGGTYEQYF.

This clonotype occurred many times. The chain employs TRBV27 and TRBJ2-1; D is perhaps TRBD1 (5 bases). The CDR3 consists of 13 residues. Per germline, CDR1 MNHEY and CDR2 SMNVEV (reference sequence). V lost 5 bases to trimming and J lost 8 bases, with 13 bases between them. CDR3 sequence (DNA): TGTGCCAGCAGTCAGGGTCTCGTCGATGAGCAGTTCTTC. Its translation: CASSQGLVDEQFF.

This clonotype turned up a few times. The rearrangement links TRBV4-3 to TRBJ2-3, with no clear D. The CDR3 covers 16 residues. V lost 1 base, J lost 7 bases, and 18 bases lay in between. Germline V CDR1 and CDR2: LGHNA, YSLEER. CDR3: CASSQVPNDPDNTQYF. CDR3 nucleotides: TGCGCCAGCAGCCAAGTTCCAAACGACCCAGATAATACGCAGTATTTT.

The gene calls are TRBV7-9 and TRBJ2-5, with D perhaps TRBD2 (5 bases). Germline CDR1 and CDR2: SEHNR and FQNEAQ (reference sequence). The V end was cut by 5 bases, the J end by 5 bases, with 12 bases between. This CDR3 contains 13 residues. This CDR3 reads CASSGGPSETQYF. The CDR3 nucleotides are TGTGCCAGCAGCGGAGGCCCTTCGGAGACCCAGTACTTC.

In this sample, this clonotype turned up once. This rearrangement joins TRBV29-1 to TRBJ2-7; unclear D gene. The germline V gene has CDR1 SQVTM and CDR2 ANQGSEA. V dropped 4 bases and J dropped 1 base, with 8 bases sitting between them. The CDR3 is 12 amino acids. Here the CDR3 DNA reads TGCAGCGTTGGGTCAGATTCCTACGAGCAGTACTTC. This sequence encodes CSVGSDSYEQYF.

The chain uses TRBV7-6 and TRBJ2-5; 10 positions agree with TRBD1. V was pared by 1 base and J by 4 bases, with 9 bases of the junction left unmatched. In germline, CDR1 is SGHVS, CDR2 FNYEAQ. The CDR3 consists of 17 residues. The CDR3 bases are TGTGCCAGCAGCTTAGGGGACAGGGGACACCTTGGAGAGACCCAGTACTTC. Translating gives CASSLGDRGHLGETQYF.

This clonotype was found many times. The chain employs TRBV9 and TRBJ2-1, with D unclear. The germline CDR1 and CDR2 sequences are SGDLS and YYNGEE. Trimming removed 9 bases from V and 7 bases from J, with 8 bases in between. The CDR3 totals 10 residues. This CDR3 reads CAISPNEQFF. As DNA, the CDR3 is TGTGCCATTTCGCCGAATGAGCAGTTCTTC.

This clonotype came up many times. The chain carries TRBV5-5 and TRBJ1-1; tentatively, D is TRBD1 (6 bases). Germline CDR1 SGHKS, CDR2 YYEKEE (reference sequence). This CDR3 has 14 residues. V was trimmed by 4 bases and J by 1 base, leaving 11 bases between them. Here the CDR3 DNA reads TGTGCCAGCAGCCTCCCACAGGGGAACACTGAAGCTTTCTTT. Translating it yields CASSLPQGNTEAFF.

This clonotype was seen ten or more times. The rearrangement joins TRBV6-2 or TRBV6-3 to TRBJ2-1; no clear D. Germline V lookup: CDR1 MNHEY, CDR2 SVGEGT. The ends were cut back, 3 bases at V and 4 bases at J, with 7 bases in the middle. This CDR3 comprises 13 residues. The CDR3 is CASSYQIYNEQFF. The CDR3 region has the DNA TGTGCCAGCAGTTATCAAATTTACAATGAGCAGTTCTTC.

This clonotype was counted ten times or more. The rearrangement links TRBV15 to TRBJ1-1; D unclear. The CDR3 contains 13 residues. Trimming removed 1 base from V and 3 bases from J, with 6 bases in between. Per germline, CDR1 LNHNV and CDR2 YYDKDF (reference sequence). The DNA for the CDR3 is TGTGCCACCAGCAGAGCCAGGCACACTGAAGCTTTCTTT. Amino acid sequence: CATSRARHTEAFF.

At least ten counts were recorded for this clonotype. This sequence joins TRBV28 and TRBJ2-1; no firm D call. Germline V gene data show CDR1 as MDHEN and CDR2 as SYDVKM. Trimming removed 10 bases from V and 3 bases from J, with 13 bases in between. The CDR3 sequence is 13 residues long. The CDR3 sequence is CATSLVRYNEQFF. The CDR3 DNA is TGTGCCACCTCGTTGGTACGCTACAATGAGCAGTTCTTC. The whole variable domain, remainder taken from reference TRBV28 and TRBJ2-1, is DVKVTQSSRYLVKRTGEKVFLECVQDMDHENMFWYRQDPGLGLRLIYFSYDVKMKEKGDIPEGYSVSREKKERFSLILESASTNQTSMYLCATSLVRYNEQFFGPGTRLTVL.

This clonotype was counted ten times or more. The CDR3: CASSTGFRSEQFF. The CDR3 nucleotides are TGTGCCAGCAGCACCGGATTTCGGAGTGAGCAGTTCTTC. The chain links TRBV11-1 to TRBJ2-1; no clear D. Between the trimmed V and J ends, which lost 5 bases and 9 bases, there was a span of 14 bases. Germline V gene data show CDR1 as SGHAT and CDR2 as FQDESV (reference sequence). The CDR3 totals 13 residues.

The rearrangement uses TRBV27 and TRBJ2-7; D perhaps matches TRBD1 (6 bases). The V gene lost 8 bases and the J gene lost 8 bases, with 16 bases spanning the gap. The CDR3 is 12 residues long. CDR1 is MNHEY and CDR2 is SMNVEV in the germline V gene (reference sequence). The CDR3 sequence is CASGGHPGKQYF. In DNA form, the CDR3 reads TGTGCCAGCGGGGGACACCCGGGGAAGCAGTACTTC.

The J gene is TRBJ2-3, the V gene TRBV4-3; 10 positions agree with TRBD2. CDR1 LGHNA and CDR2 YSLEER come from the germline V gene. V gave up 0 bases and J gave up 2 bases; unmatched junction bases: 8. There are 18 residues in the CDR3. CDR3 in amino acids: CASSQDGLAGVHTDTQYF. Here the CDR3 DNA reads TGCGCCAGCAGCCAAGACGGGCTAGCGGGGGTACACACAGATACGCAGTATTTT.

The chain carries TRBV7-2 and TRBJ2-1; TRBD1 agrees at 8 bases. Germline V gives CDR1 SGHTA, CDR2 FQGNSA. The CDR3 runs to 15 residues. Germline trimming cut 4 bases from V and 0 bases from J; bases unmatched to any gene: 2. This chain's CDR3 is CASSSDRVSYNEQFF. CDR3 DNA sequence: TGTGCCAGCAGCTCGGACAGGGTCTCCTACAATGAGCAGTTCTTC. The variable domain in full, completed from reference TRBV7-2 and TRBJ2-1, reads GAGVSQSPSNKVTEKGKDVELRCDPISGHTALYWYRQSLGQGLEFLIYFQGNSAPDKSGLPSDRFSAERTGGSVSTLTIQRTQQEDSAVYLCASSSDRVSYNEQFFGPGTRLTVL.

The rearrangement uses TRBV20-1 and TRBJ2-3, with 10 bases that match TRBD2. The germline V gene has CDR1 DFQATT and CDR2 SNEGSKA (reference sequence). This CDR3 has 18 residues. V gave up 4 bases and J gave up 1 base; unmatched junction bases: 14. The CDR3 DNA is TGCAGTGCTATACCCGGACTAGCGGACTACTTGGGCACAGATACGCAGTATTTT. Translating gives CSAIPGLADYLGTDTQYF.

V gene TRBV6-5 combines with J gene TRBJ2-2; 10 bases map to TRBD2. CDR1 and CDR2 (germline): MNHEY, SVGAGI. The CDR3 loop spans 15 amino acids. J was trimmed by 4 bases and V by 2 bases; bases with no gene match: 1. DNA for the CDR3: TGTGCCAGCAGTTACCTAGCGGGGGTCACCGGGGAGCTGTTTTTT. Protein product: CASSYLAGVTGELFF.

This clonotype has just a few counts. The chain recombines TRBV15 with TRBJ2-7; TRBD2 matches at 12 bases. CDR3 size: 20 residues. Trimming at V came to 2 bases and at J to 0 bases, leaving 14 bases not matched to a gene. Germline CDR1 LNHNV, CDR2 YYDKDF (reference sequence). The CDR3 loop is CATSRTEDLAGGPSSYEQYF. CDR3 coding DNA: TGTGCCACCAGCAGAACCGAGGATCTAGCGGGAGGGCCGAGCTCCTACGAGCAGTACTTC.

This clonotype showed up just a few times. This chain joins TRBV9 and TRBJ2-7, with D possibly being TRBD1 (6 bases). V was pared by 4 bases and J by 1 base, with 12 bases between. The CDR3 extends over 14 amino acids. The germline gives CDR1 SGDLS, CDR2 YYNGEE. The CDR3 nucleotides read TGTGCCAGCAGCACCGGGACACCTTCCTACGAGCAGTACTTC. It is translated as CASSTGTPSYEQYF. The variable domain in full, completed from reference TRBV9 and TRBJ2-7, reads DSGVTQTPKHLITATGQRVTLRCSPRSGDLSVYWYQQSLDQGLQFLIQYYNGEERAKGNILERFSAQQFPDLHSELNLSSLELGDSALYFCASSTGTPSYEQYFGPGTRLTVT.

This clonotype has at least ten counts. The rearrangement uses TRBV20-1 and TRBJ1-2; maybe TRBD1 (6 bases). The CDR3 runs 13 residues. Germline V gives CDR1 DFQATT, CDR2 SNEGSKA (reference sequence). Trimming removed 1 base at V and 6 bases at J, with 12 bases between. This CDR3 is CSARVTGSNGYTF. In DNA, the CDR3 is TGCAGTGCTAGAGTTACAGGGAGTAATGGCTACACCTTC.

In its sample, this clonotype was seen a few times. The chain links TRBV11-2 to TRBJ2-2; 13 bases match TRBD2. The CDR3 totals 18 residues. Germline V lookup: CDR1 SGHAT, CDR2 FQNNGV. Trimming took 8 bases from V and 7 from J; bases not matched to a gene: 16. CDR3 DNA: TGTGCCAGCGGATTTAGGACTAGCGGGGGACCCGAGGGCGGGGAGCTGTTTTTT. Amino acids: CASGFRTSGGPEGGELFF.